This TCR beta chain is from a study of neurological immune-mediated disorders. In TCRdb, the 5' RACE reads were re-called with MiXCR into one record per CDR3 protein. This sample has roughly 60,000 distinct CDR3 sequences, with over 3.5% found just once. CDR1 is SGHTA and CDR2 is FQGTGA in the germline V gene. J lost 3 bases, V lost 6 bases, and 7 bases had no gene match. The CDR3 contains 15 residues. Libraries from sorted cells used 1 million T cells (CD4+ or CD8+). In its sample, this clonotype was seen many times. The sequencing sample was made of CD4+ T cells from blood. V is TRBV7-3 and J is TRBJ2-1; 8 bases match TRBD1. The source of this sequence is a woman between 40 and 50 years old with multiple sclerosis. Here the CDR3 reads CASRRDRGSYNEQFF. CDR3 DNA sequence: TGTGCCAGCAGACGTGACAGGGGAAGCTACAATGAGCAGTTCTTC.